The 17 T cell receptor beta chains listed next were all sequenced from one sample in a study of blood T cell repertoires in COVID-19. The repertoire was sequenced with immunoSEQ multiplex PCR; TCRdb's copy has only in-frame clones and lacks some. Of a few hundred thousand clones listed, 70% to 90% are singletons. The sample consisted of PBMCs or T cells enriched from blood (not recorded which). The receptors derive from a man in his thirties or forties who had recovered from COVID-19.

This clone was found once. V usage is TRBV6-2 or TRBV6-3 and J usage is TRBJ2-3, with D possibly being TRBD2 (5 bases). The V end was cut by 6 bases, the J end by 0 bases, with 13 bases between. Germline-derived CDR1 and CDR2 are MNHEY and SVGEGT. The CDR3 is made up of 15 amino acids. The DNA of the CDR3 is TGTGCCAGCAGCACAAGCGGAGACAGCACAGATACGCAGTATTTT. Translating gives CASSTSGDSTDTQYF.

This rearrangement joins TRBV12-1 to TRBJ2-7; the table's D call TRBD1 went unverified against the DNA. TRBV12-1 is tagged as a pseudogene. CDR3 length equals 13 residues. This CDR3 reads CASSPGTGDEQYF. The DNA of the CDR3 is TGTGCCAGCAGCCCGGGGACAGGGGATGAGCAGTACTTC.

The V gene is TRBV23-1, the J gene TRBJ2-3, with D unresolved. TRBV23-1 is identified as an open reading frame with a role that is uncertain. Trimming stripped 2 bases from V and 0 bases from J, with 3 bases between. This CDR3 comprises 13 residues. In nucleotides, the CDR3 is TGCGCCAGCAGTCAACCAAGCACAGATACGCAGTATTTT. Its protein is CASSQPSTDTQYF.

This clone has just a few counts. CDR3 nucleotides: TGTGCCAGCAGCAGAGGAGGCAACACTGAAGCTTTCTTT. This sequence encodes CASSRGGNTEAFF. V and J are TRBV9 and TRBJ1-1; no firm D call. V was trimmed by 4 bases and J by 2 bases, leaving 9 bases between them. The CDR3 covers 13 residues. Per the germline V gene, CDR1 is SGDLS and CDR2 is YYNGEE.

The chain employs TRBV3-1 (or the pseudogene TRBV3-2) and TRBJ2-3; 8 bases map to TRBD2. The CDR3 has 17 amino acids. J gave up 3 bases and V 0 bases, and 8 bases lay outside the gene matches. CDR1 and CDR2 from the germline V gene are LGHDT and YNNKEL (reference sequence). CDR3 bases: TGTGCCAGCAGCCAAGAGACTATAGCGGGGTGGACAGATACGCAGTATTTT. Its protein product is CASSQETIAGWTDTQYF.

The chain is built from TRBV10-2 and TRBJ1-5; D call uncertain. The V end was cut by 10 bases, the J end by 0 bases, with 10 bases between. The CDR3 is made up of 13 amino acids. Germline CDR1 reads WSHSY; CDR2 reads SAAADI. The chain's CDR3 is CATWAYSNQPQHF. The CDR3 region has the DNA TGCGCCACCTGGGCCTATAGCAATCAGCCCCAGCATTTT.

J is TRBJ2-1 and V is TRBV6-6; 13 bases fit TRBD2. V dropped 5 bases and J dropped 9; count of bases not matched to a gene: 13. CDR3 length: 17 residues. Germline lookup yields CDR1 MNHNY and CDR2 SVGAGI (reference sequence). The DNA of the CDR3 is TGTGCCAGCAGTCGACTAGCGGGGGGCCCAAACCCCATTGAGCAGTTCTTC. Amino acid sequence: CASSRLAGGPNPIEQFF.

V gene TRBV6-5 combines with J gene TRBJ2-4; TRBD1 aligns across 8 bases. The ends lost 6 bases at V and 5 bases at J; junction bases unmatched: 3. This CDR3 region has 13 residues. Per the germline V gene, CDR1 is MNHEY and CDR2 is SVGAGI. CDR3 sequence: CASRRGQENIQYF. CDR3 nucleotides: TGTGCCAGCAGGAGGGGACAGGAAAACATTCAGTACTTC.

The rearrangement uses TRBV24-1 and TRBJ2-2; perhaps TRBD1 as D (6 bases). Germline V gives CDR1 KGHDR, CDR2 SFDVKD. The CDR3 contains 15 residues. Trimming took 4 bases from V and 1 from J, leaving 9 bases between them. The CDR3 is CATSDPRGNTGELFF. The CDR3 DNA follows: TGTGCCACCAGTGACCCCAGGGGGAACACCGGGGAGCTGTTTTTT.

The chain recombines TRBV14 with TRBJ2-7, with D possibly TRBD2 on 6 matching bases. Germline loops: CDR1 SGHDN, CDR2 FVKESK. The CDR3 is 16 amino acids. With 4 bases removed from V and 3 bases from J, the gap between germline ends came to 19 bases. The CDR3 protein is CASSPLGGKNVYEQYF. CDR3 nucleotides: TGTGCCAGCAGCCCCCTGGGGGGTAAGAATGTCTACGAGCAGTACTTC. The variable domain in full, with the rest retrieved from reference TRBV14 and TRBJ2-7, is EAGVTQFPSHSVIEKGQTVTLRCDPISGHDNLYWYRRVMGKEIKFLLHFVKESKQDESGMPNNRFLAERTGGTYSTLKVQPAELEDSGVYFCASSPLGGKNVYEQYFGPGTRLTVT.

The V gene is TRBV3-1 (or the pseudogene TRBV3-2), the J gene TRBJ2-1; 8 bases map to TRBD2. The CDR3 consists of 15 residues. Germline CDR1 is LGHDT and CDR2 is YNNKEL (reference sequence). J lost 5 bases, V lost 4 bases, and 7 bases had no gene match. CDR3 sequence reads: CASSLSTSGNNEQFF. CDR3 nucleotide sequence: TGTGCCAGCAGCCTTTCAACTAGCGGAAACAATGAGCAGTTCTTC.

The CDR3: CASSLGDYMSSTQYF. DNA for the CDR3: TGTGCCAGCAGCTTAGGGGACTATATGTCATCGACGCAGTATTTT. V gene TRBV11-3 combines with J gene TRBJ2-3, with TRBD2 matching over 7 bases. Germline CDR1 SGHNT, CDR2 YENEEA. V lost 1 base, J lost 9 bases, and 10 bases stayed unmatched. The CDR3 is made up of 15 amino acids. Together with reference TRBV11-3 and TRBJ2-3, the CDR3 gives the full variable domain: EAGVVQSPRYKIIEKKQPVAFWCNPISGHNTLYWYLQNLGQGPELLIRYENEEAVDDSQLPKDRFSAERLKGVDSTLKIQPAELGDSAVYLCASSLGDYMSSTQYFGPGTRLTVL.

Here the CDR3 DNA reads TGTGCCAGCAGCTTAGAGAGGTCTAGCGCACCAGATACGCAGTATTTT. The encoded protein is CASSLERSSAPDTQYF. The chain recombines TRBV7-9 with TRBJ2-3; D is perhaps TRBD2 (6 bases). With 1 base removed from V and 4 bases from J, the gap between germline ends came to 15 bases. CDR1 is SEHNR, CDR2 FQNEAQ, per germline (reference sequence). The CDR3 length is 16 residues.

The rearrangement uses TRBV29-1 and TRBJ1-2, with a tentative D call TRBD1 (6 bases). The length of the CDR3 is 13 residues. CDR1 SQVTM and CDR2 ANQGSEA come from the germline V gene. The V end lost 1 base, the J end lost 9 bases, and 15 bases lay between the germline ends. The DNA for the CDR3 is TGCAGCGTTGAAGTGCCTCCGGACAGTAGCTACACCTTC. Residues: CSVEVPPDSSYTF. The variable domain in full, with the rest retrieved from reference TRBV29-1 and TRBJ1-2, is SAVISQKPSRDICQRGTSLTIQCQVDSQVTMMFWYRQQPGQSLTLIATANQGSEATYESGFVIDKFPISRPNLTFSTLTVSNMSPEDSSIYLCSVEVPPDSSYTFGSGTRLTVV.

The V gene is TRBV11-2, the J gene TRBJ2-1, with no clear D. This CDR3 is 14 amino acids long. Germline lookup yields CDR1 SGHAT and CDR2 FQNNGV. The V end was cut by 0 bases, the J end by 4 bases, with 7 bases between. CDR3: CASSLDLEYNEQFF. CDR3 coding DNA: TGTGCCAGCAGCTTAGATCTCGAGTACAATGAGCAGTTCTTC.

In this sample, this clone turned up a few times. The chain has TRBV30 and TRBJ2-7; perhaps TRBD2 as D (5 bases). CDR1 and CDR2 (germline): GTSNPN, SVGIG (reference sequence). Trimming left V 1 base short and J 3 bases short, with 10 bases between. The CDR3 sequence is 13 residues long. This CDR3 reads CAWSGGSLYEQYF. CDR3 sequence (DNA): TGTGCCTGGAGTGGAGGGAGTCTCTACGAGCAGTACTTC. Together with reference TRBV30 and TRBJ2-7, the CDR3 gives the full variable domain: SQTIHQWPATLVQPVGSPLSLECTVEGTSNPNLYWYRQAAGRGLQLLFYSVGIGQISSEVPQNLSASRPQDRQFILSSKKLLLSDSGFYLCAWSGGSLYEQYFGPGTRLTVT.

This rearrangement joins TRBV27 to TRBJ2-6; no firm D call. The CDR3 has 16 residues. The germline V gene has CDR1 MNHEY and CDR2 SMNVEV (reference sequence). V was pared by 6 bases and J by 2 bases, with 14 bases between. The CDR3: CASSLIEPTGANVLTF. The CDR3 bases are TGTGCCAGCAGCTTAATAGAGCCGACTGGGGCCAACGTCCTGACTTTC.